Detailed here is one T cell receptor beta chain. Its antigen is unknown. The sample is drawn from a study of T cell repertoires in cytomegalovirus infection. Overall study context: Signatures in public TCR beta sequences pointed to both CMV infection and matching HLA type. Study-level results: Using cumulative public TCR beta family frequency, the authors identified those who carried CMV together with the relevant HLA. Ex vivo responses were dominated by HLA-C-restricted CMV-specific TCR beta clonotypes.

V dropped 5 bases and J dropped 3 bases, with 11 bases sitting between them. In germline, CDR1 is LNHDA, CDR2 SQIVND (reference sequence). This CDR3 contains 14 residues. TCRdb used MiXCR to reprocess the reads, holding one entry per CDR3 protein. The data show roughly 230,000 distinct CDR3 sequences, around 15% seen once. Specimen: CD8+ T cells from PBMCs. The TCR was taken from a human donor in good health (CMV status not recorded). Some clones in this sample may be carry-over from other donors' samples. V and J are TRBV19 and TRBJ2-1, with D perhaps matching TRBD1 or TRBD2 (5 bases each). The CDR3 region is CASSERGDYNEQFF. The CDR3 DNA reads as TGTGCCAGTAGTGAGAGGGGAGACTACAATGAGCAGTTCTTC.